Below are 6 T cell receptor beta chains sequenced from a single sample in a study of blood T cell repertoires in COVID-19. Sequencing used immunoSEQ multiplex PCR; TCRdb keeps in-frame clones, though not all of them. The repertoire holds about 210,000 clones, around 83% seen once, with about 10% in the top ten. Input material: peripheral blood. These receptors all stem from a man aged 50 or older with active or convalescent COVID-19.

The CDR3 reads CASSLRRGLGNEQFF. The CDR3 DNA sequence: TGTGCCAGCAGCTTGCGGAGGGGGCTAGGCAATGAGCAGTTCTTC. The rearrangement joins TRBV5-6 to TRBJ2-1, with D possibly matching TRBD1 (7 bases). The CDR3 has 15 amino acids. Trimming removed 1 base at V and 6 bases at J, with 14 bases between. The germline V gene has CDR1 SGHDT and CDR2 YYEEEE.

V gene TRBV6-6 combines with J gene TRBJ1-5, with 7 positions matching TRBD1. J was trimmed by 6 bases and V by 5 bases; bases with no gene match: 16. CDR1 is MNHNY, CDR2 SVGAGI, per germline (reference sequence). The CDR3 spans 17 residues. The CDR3 coding sequence is TGTGCCAGCAGTCCCCAGTATATTCTAGGGGGCAGTCAGCCCCAGCATTTT. It codes for CASSPQYILGGSQPQHF.

In its sample, this clone was seen a few times. Mismatch with germline at one junction end may stem from a read error. CDR3: CASSWGGGPPPSNF. Here the CDR3 DNA reads TGCGCCAGCAGCTGGGGCGGGGGTCCTCCGCCCTCCAACTTC. J is TRBJ1-2 and V is TRBV5-1; perhaps TRBD1 as D (5 bases). The CDR3 is made up of 14 amino acids. In germline, CDR1 is SGHRS, CDR2 YFSETQ.

The table lists this clone with a count of one. The chain combines TRBV6-5 with TRBJ2-2; the match to TRBD1 covers 9 bases. Germline V gene lookup returns CDR1 MNHEY and CDR2 SVGAGI. V gave up 6 bases and J gave up 0 bases; unmatched junction bases: 2. CDR3 length equals 15 residues. CDR3 residues: CASRRDRANTGELFF. The CDR3 nucleotides are TGTGCCAGCAGGAGGGACAGGGCGAACACCGGGGAGCTGTTTTTT.

The J gene is TRBJ2-7, the V gene TRBV5-1, with 7 positions matching TRBD2. Trimming cost V 3 bases and J 0 bases; bases outside gene matches: 3. Looked up from germline, CDR1 is SGHRS and CDR2 is YFSETQ. CDR3 length: 14 amino acids. The DNA of the CDR3 is TGCGCCAGCAGCTGGGGAGGGGCCTCCTACGAGCAGTACTTC. It translates to CASSWGGASYEQYF. Looking up the rest from reference TRBV5-1 and TRBJ2-7 gives the full variable domain: KAGVTQTPRYLIKTRGQQVTLSCSPISGHRSVSWYQQTPGQGLQFLFEYFSETQRNKGNFPGRFSGRQFSNSRSEMNVSTLELGDSALYLCASSWGGASYEQYFGPGTRLTVT.

The sample holds one count of this clone. The chain carries TRBV2 and TRBJ1-6; D is undetermined. CDR1 and CDR2 (germline): SNHLY, FYNNEI. The V end lost 4 bases, the J end lost 9 bases, and 7 bases lay between the germline ends. The CDR3 is made up of 12 amino acids. CDR3 sequence (DNA): TGTGCCAGCAGTGGACAAGGTTCACCCCTCCACTTT. As protein: CASSGQGSPLHF.